The entry that follows covers one TCR beta chain sequence. Its target is not known. This same CDR3 is encoded by further DNA sequences in the sample. Sequenced by immunoSEQ multiplex PCR; TCRdb stores in-frame clones only, minus some. The data contain about 100,000 clones, about 90% of them singletons. This sample was taken from a study of graft-versus-host responses after intestinal transplantation. Study-wide background: After anti-thymocyte globulin induction, recipients took tacrolimus and steroids for approximately three years. Study conclusions and caveats: Recipient-marrow GvH clones were detected, some having first appeared in ileum or blood.

The CDR3 is 14 amino acids. The V gene's germline CDR1 is SQVTM and CDR2 ANQGSEA. The V segment lost 4 bases and the J segment 1 base; nucleotides outside the gene matches: 2. The TCR comes from a human donor who received an intestinal transplant. J is TRBJ1-1 and V is TRBV29-1; 11 bases align to TRBD1. Sequencing used unstimulated CD4+ T cells sorted from spleen or lymph node cells, obtained before intestinal transplant. Here the CDR3 DNA reads TGCAGCGTTGCAGGGACAGGGGGGAACACTGAAGCTTTCTTT. This translates into CSVAGTGGNTEAFF.